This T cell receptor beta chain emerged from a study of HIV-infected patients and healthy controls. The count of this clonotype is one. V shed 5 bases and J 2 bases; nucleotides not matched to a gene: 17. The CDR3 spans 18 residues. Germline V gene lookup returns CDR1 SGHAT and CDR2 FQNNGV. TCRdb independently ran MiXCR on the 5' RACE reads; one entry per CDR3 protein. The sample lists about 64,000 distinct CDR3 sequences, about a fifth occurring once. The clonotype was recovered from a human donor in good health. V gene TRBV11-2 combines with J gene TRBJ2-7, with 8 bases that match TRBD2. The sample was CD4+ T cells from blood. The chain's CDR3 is CASSPLERQAGVTYEQYF. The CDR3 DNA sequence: TGTGCCAGCAGCCCCCTCGAGCGGCAAGCGGGGGTAACCTACGAGCAGTACTTC.